Following are 15 T cell receptor beta chains from one sample sequenced in a study of cytomegalovirus exposure and HLA in healthy donors. Measured with immunoSEQ multiplex PCR; TCRdb has only the in-frame clones, and not every one. The repertoire consists of 95,000 to 150,000 clones, with approximately 87% occurring once and the leading ten covering roughly 2%. The material sequenced was PBMCs. Every receptor here comes from a woman aged 25 to 39 in good health and CMV-seronegative.

The chain joins TRBV30 to TRBJ1-1; D is unresolved. This CDR3 has 14 residues. The germline V and J ends were trimmed by 0 bases and 3 bases, with 11 bases remaining between them. Germline-derived CDR1 and CDR2 are GTSNPN and SVGIG (reference sequence). CDR3 DNA sequence: TGTGCCTGGAGTGTGGGCCGTATTTACACTGAAGCTTTCTTT. Amino acid sequence: CAWSVGRIYTEAFF.

The J gene is TRBJ1-2, the V gene TRBV4-1, with D perhaps matching TRBD1 (5 bases). Per germline, CDR1 MGHRA and CDR2 YSYEKL. The CDR3 loop spans 15 amino acids. V was shortened by 3 bases and J by 2 bases, with 13 bases between the two germline ends. In DNA, the CDR3 is TGCGCCAGCAGCCATGGGGGGGATAAAAACTATGGCTACACCTTC. Its translation is CASSHGGDKNYGYTF.

This rearrangement joins TRBV10-3 to TRBJ1-1; TRBD1 matches 7 bases. V shed 6 bases, J shed 0 bases, and the junction held 1 base outside the gene matches. The CDR3 is 13 amino acids. CDR1 and CDR2 (germline): ENHRY, SYGVKD. The CDR3 is CAIRQGLNTEAFF. In nucleotides, the CDR3 is TGTGCCATCAGACAGGGGCTGAACACTGAAGCTTTCTTT.

The V and J genes are TRBV7-9 and TRBJ2-7; D is ambiguous. Germline values: CDR1 SEHNR, CDR2 FQNEAQ (reference sequence). This CDR3 has 13 amino acids. V was clipped by 5 bases and J by 1 base, with 9 bases between them. The DNA of the CDR3 is TGTGCCAGCAGCACCCCCGGGTCCTACGAGCAGTACTTC. Its protein product is CASSTPGSYEQYF.

The rearrangement uses TRBV5-6 and TRBJ1-6; TRBD1 aligns across 9 bases. The CDR3 is 16 residues long. Germline V lookup: CDR1 SGHDT, CDR2 YYEEEE. Trimming removed 1 base from V and 10 bases from J; junction bases left unmatched: 9. The CDR3 reads CASSLTGGGPVSPLHF. For the CDR3, the DNA is TGTGCCAGCAGCTTGACAGGGGGCGGCCCTGTATCACCCCTCCACTTT. The variable domain in full, with the rest retrieved from reference TRBV5-6 and TRBJ1-6, is DAGVTQSPTHLIKTRGQQVTLRCSPKSGHDTVSWYQQALGQGPQFIFQYYEEEERQRGNFPDRFSGHQFPNYSSELNVNALLLGDSALYLCASSLTGGGPVSPLHFGNGTRLTVT.

This chain uses TRBV13 with TRBJ1-1; 9 bases agree with TRBD1. Looked up from germline, CDR1 is PRHDT and CDR2 is FYEKMQ (reference sequence). Trimming cost V 4 bases and J 2 bases; bases outside gene matches: 2. The CDR3 covers 14 residues. The CDR3 region is CASSSTGGNTEAFF. CDR3 nucleotides: TGTGCCAGCAGCTCGACAGGGGGAAACACTGAAGCTTTCTTT.

The chain uses TRBV2 and TRBJ2-1; tentative D call: TRBD2 (5 bases). The CDR3 extends over 15 amino acids. V was clipped by 4 bases and J by 8 bases, with 18 bases between them. The germline V gene encodes CDR1 SNHLY and CDR2 FYNNEI. CDR3 bases: TGTGCCAGCAGTGGCTTGGACTCCCACATCTATGAGCAGTTCTTC. This encodes CASSGLDSHIYEQFF.

V usage is TRBV11-3 and J usage is TRBJ2-7; a weak D match, TRBD1 (5 bases). V was cut by 5 bases and J by 5 bases, with 13 bases left in between. This CDR3 is built from 13 residues. CDR1 is SGHNT, CDR2 YENEEA, per germline. The CDR3 coding sequence is TGTGCCAGCAGCCCAGCGACAGATCACGAGCAGTACTTC. It specifies CASSPATDHEQYF.

The rearrangement links TRBV5-6 to TRBJ2-3; D unclear. Germline V CDR1 and CDR2: SGHDT, YYEEEE. The CDR3 consists of 13 residues. Trimming cost V 0 bases and J 6 bases, with 8 bases left between them. This CDR3 reads CASSLDTMDTQYF. The CDR3 bases are TGTGCCAGCAGCTTGGACACCATGGATACGCAGTATTTT.

This clone was detected only once. V is TRBV6-5 and J is TRBJ2-5; maybe TRBD1 (6 bases). V dropped 0 bases and J dropped 0 bases, with 11 bases sitting between them. The CDR3 runs to 16 residues. CDR1 and CDR2 from the germline V gene are MNHEY and SVGAGI. The CDR3, as DNA: TGTGCCAGCAGTTACTCGCCCGACAGGTACCAAGAGACCCAGTACTTC. The encoded protein is CASSYSPDRYQETQYF.

In DNA form, the CDR3 reads TGTGCCAGCAGTTACTCGGGCGATACAAATGGCTACACCTTC. Its translation is CASSYSGDTNGYTF. J is TRBJ1-2 and V is TRBV6-5; D gene unclear. CDR3 length equals 14 residues. V lost 0 bases to trimming and J lost 6 bases, with 11 bases between them. CDR1 MNHEY and CDR2 SVGAGI come from the germline V gene.

The gene calls are TRBV30 and TRBJ2-7; D may be TRBD1 (6 bases). Trimming removed 0 bases at V and 6 bases at J, with 9 bases between. In germline, CDR1 is GTSNPN, CDR2 SVGIG (reference sequence). The CDR3 contains 12 residues. The CDR3 spells CAWSVGALEQYF. In DNA form, the CDR3 reads TGTGCCTGGAGTGTGGGGGCGCTCGAGCAGTACTTC.

The gene calls are TRBV6-5 and TRBJ2-5; D is ambiguous. V gave up 6 bases and J gave up 2 bases, with 10 bases separating them. The CDR3 has 13 amino acids. CDR1 is MNHEY and CDR2 is SVGAGI in the germline V gene. The CDR3 region has the DNA TGTGCCAGCAGGCCGATCAGTCAAGAGACCCAGTACTTC. It encodes CASRPISQETQYF.

This chain links TRBV6-7 with TRBJ1-2; 8 positions agree with TRBD1. TRBV6-7 is an ORF, and what it does is uncertain. The CDR3 length is 16 residues. After removal of 0 bases from V and 4 bases from J, the junction contained 7 bases not matched to a gene. The CDR3 nucleotides read TGTGCCAGCAGTTACTCGAATGCAGGGGGCTCCTATGGCTACACCTTC. This sequence encodes CASSYSNAGGSYGYTF.

The chain carries TRBV10-3 and TRBJ2-1, with D tentatively TRBD1 (6 bases). CDR1 and CDR2 (germline): ENHRY, SYGVKD. V lost 2 bases and J 5 bases, leaving 10 bases between the germline ends. The CDR3 is 14 amino acids. The CDR3 nucleotides read TGTGCCATCAGTGAGACAGGGTACAACAATGAGCAGTTCTTC. Amino acid sequence: CAISETGYNNEQFF.